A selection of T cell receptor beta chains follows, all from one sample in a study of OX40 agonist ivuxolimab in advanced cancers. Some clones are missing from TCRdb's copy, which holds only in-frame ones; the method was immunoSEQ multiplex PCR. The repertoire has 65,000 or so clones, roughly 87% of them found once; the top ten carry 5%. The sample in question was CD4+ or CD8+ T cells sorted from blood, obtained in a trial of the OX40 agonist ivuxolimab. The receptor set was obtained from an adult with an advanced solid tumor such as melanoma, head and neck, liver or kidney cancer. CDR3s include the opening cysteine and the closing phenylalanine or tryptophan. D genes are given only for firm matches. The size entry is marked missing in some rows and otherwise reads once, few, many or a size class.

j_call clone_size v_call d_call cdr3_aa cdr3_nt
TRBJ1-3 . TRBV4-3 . CASSQGAVSGNTIYF TGCGCCAGCAGCCAAGGAGCGGTATCTGGAAACACCATATATTTT
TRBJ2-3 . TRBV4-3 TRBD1 CASSQFRGGTGGTDTQYF TGCGCCAGCAGCCAATTCCGGGGCGGGACAGGGGGCACAGATACGCAGTATTTT
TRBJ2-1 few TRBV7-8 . CASSLPASDEQFF TGTGCCAGCAGCTTACCTGCATCCGATGAGCAGTTCTTC
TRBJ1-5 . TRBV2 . CASSVGGPGNQPQHF TGTGCCAGCAGTGTAGGGGGTCCGGGGAATCAGCCCCAGCATTTT
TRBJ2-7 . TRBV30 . CAWSVPVSGNYEQYF TGTGCCTGGAGTGTACCGGTTAGCGGAAACTACGAGCAGTACTTC
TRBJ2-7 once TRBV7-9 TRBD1 CASSLDRGSDEQYF TGTGCCAGCAGCCTGGACAGGGGGTCCGACGAGCAGTACTTC
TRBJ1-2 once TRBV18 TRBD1 CASSPPVGTEALYGYTF TGTGCCAGCTCACCACCTGTGGGGACAGAGGCCCTTTATGGCTACACCTTC
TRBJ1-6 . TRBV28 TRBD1 CASSRTGGWDSPLHF TGTGCCAGCAGTAGGACAGGGGGGTGGGATTCACCCCTCCACTTT
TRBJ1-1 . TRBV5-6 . CASSLIQNTEAFF TGTGCCAGCAGCTTGATCCAGAACACTGAAGCTTTCTTT
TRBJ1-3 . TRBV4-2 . CASSAQGRHPGGNTIYF TGTGCCAGCAGCGCTCAGGGGAGACACCCGGGAGGAAACACCATATATTTT
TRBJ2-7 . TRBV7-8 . CASSQWKRQAYEQYF TGTGCCAGCAGCCAATGGAAGAGACAGGCCTACGAGCAGTACTTC
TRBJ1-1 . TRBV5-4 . CASSLATSMNTEAFF TGTGCCAGCAGCTTGGCTACCAGCATGAACACTGAAGCTTTCTTT
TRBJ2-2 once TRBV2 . CASRWGAANTGELFF TGTGCCAGCCGTTGGGGAGCGGCGAACACCGGGGAGCTGTTTTTT
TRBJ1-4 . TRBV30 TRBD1 CAWSVRTGISEKLFF TGTGCCTGGAGTGTCCGGACAGGAATTTCTGAAAAACTGTTTTTT
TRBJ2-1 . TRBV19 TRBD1 CASRPGTGTYNEQFF TGTGCCAGTAGACCTGGGACAGGGACATACAATGAGCAGTTCTTC
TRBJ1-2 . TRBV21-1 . CASSTPGVNYGYTF TGTGCCAGCAGCACCCCGGGGGTAAACTATGGCTACACCTTC
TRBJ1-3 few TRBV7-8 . CASSLGGSGNTIYF TGTGCCAGCAGCTTAGGGGGTTCTGGAAACACCATATATTTT
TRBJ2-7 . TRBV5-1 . CASSPDRSYEQYF TGCGCCAGCAGTCCTGACAGGTCCTACGAGCAGTACTTC
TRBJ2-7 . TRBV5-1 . CASSLGQESYEQYF TGCGCCAGCAGCTTAGGTCAGGAGTCCTACGAGCAGTACTTC
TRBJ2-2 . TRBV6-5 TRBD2 CASSRLAGVTGELFF TGTGCCAGCAGCCGACTAGCGGGCGTCACCGGGGAGCTGTTTTTT
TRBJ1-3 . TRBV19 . CASSIQAVSGNTIYF TGTGCCAGTAGTATCCAGGCCGTCTCTGGAAACACCATATATTTT
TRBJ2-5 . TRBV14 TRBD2 CASSQGGTMKETQYF TGTGCCAGCAGCCAAGGCGGGACTATGAAAGAGACCCAGTACTTC
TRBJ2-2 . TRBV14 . CTRRANTGELFF TGCACCCGGCGAGCGAACACCGGGGAGCTGTTTTTT
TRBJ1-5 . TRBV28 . CASSLWGGQTNLYQPQHF TGTGCCAGCAGTTTATGGGGTGGGCAAACAAACCTGTATCAGCCCCAGCATTTT
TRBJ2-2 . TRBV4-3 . CASSLYHLGTTSAGELFF TGCGCCAGCAGTCTGTATCACCTCGGGACAACTAGCGCCGGGGAGCTGTTTTTT
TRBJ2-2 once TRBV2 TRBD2 CASRRLAGDTGELFF TGTGCCAGCAGGCGACTAGCGGGAGACACCGGGGAGCTGTTTTTT
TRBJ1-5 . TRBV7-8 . CASSLSGGPQHF TGTGCCAGCAGCTTATCGGGCGGGCCCCAGCATTTT
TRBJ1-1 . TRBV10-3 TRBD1 CAANSGGANTEAFF TGTGCCGCAAACTCAGGGGGCGCGAACACTGAAGCTTTCTTT
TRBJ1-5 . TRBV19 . CASIGGPERKWPQHF TGTGCCAGTATTGGGGGCCCTGAGCGAAAATGGCCCCAGCATTTT
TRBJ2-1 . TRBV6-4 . CASRPDPGVGNEQFF TGTGCCAGCAGGCCGGACCCAGGGGTCGGCAATGAGCAGTTCTTC
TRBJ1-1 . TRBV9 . CASSNRASNTEAFF TGTGCCAGCAGCAACCGGGCGTCCAACACTGAAGCTTTCTTT
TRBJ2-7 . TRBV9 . CASSEAPSSRGPYEQYF TGTGCCAGCAGCGAGGCCCCCTCCTCCAGGGGCCCCTACGAGCAGTACTTC
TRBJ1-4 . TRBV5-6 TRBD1 CASSFRQGASNEKLFF TGTGCCAGCAGCTTTCGTCAGGGGGCTTCTAATGAAAAACTGTTTTTT
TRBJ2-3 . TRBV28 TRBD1 CASGTGGLKNLGTDTQYF TGTGCCAGCGGGACAGGGGGACTGAAGAACCTGGGCACAGATACGCAGTATTTT
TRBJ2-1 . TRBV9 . CASSSSQHSYNEQFF TGTGCCAGCAGCAGTAGCCAACATTCCTACAATGAGCAGTTCTTC
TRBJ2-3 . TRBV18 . CASSPASTDTQYF TGTGCCAGCTCACCTGCTAGCACAGATACGCAGTATTTT
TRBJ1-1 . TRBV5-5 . CASSLEMNTEAFF TGTGCCAGCAGCTTGGAGATGAACACTGAAGCTTTCTTT
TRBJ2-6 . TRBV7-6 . CASSFTQVGSNVLTF TGTGCCAGCAGCTTCACCCAGGTCGGGTCCAACGTCCTGACTTTC
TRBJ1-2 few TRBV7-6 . CASSLDVAGAFGYTF TGTGCCAGCAGCTTAGACGTGGCAGGGGCTTTTGGCTACACCTTC
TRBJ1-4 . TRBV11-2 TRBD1 CASSIARGGNEKLFF TGTGCCAGCAGTATCGCCAGGGGGGGGAACGAAAAACTGTTTTTT
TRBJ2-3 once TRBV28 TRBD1 CASSLGGSADTQYF TGTGCCAGCAGTCTAGGGGGCAGTGCAGATACGCAGTATTTT
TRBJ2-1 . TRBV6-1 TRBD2 CASSAGLAGRNEQFF TGTGCCAGCAGTGCCGGACTAGCGGGACGCAATGAGCAGTTCTTC
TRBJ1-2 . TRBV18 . CASSPLAEGLVYGYTF TGTGCCAGCTCACCACTCGCTGAGGGTCTCGTCTATGGCTACACCTTC
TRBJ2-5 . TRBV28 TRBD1 CASTPGGQETQYF TGTGCCAGCACCCCAGGGGGCCAAGAGACCCAGTACTTC
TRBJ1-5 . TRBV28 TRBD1 CASSPPTGRGGNQPQHF TGTGCCAGCAGCCCCCCGACAGGGCGAGGTGGCAATCAGCCCCAGCATTTT
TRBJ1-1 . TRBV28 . CARNMNTEAFF TGTGCCCGCAACATGAACACTGAAGCTTTCTTT
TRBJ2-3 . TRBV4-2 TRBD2 CASSQEITSGSFTDTQYF TGTGCCAGCAGCCAAGAGATTACTAGCGGGAGTTTTACAGATACGCAGTATTTT